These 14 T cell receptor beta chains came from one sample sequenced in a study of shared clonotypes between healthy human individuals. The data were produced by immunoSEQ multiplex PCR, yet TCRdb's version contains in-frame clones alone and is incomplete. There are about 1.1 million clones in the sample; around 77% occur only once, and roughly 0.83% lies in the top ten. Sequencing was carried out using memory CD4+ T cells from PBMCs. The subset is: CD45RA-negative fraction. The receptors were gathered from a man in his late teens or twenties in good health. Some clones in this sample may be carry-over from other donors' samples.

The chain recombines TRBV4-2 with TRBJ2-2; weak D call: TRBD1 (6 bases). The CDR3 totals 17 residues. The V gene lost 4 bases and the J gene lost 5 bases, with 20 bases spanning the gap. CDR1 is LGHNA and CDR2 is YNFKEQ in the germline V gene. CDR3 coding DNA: TGTGCCAGCAGCCCCCTCAGGGGCCGGGACACAACCGGGGAGCTGTTTTTT. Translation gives CASSPLRGRDTTGELFF.

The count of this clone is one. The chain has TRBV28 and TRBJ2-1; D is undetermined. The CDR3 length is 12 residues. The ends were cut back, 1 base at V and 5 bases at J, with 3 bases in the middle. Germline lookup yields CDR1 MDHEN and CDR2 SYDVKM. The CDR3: CASSLLDNEQFF. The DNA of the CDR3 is TGTGCCAGCAGTTTATTGGACAATGAGCAGTTCTTC.

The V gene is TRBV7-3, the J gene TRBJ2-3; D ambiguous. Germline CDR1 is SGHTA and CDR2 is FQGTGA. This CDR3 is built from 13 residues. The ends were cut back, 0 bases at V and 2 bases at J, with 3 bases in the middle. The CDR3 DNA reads TGTGCCAGCAGCTTAACGAACACAGATACGCAGTATTTT. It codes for CASSLTNTDTQYF.

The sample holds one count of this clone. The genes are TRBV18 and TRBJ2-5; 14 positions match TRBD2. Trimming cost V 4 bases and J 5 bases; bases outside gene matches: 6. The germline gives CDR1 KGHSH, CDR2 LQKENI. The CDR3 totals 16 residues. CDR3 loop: CASSRGGLAGAETQYF. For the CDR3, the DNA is TGTGCCAGCTCACGGGGGGGACTAGCGGGAGCTGAGACCCAGTACTTC.

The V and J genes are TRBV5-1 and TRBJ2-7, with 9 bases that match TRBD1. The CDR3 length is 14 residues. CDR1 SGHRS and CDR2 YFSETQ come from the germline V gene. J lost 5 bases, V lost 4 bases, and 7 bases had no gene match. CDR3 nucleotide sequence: TGCGCCAGCAGCCCCGGACAGGGGTTCGACGAGCAGTACTTC. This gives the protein CASSPGQGFDEQYF.

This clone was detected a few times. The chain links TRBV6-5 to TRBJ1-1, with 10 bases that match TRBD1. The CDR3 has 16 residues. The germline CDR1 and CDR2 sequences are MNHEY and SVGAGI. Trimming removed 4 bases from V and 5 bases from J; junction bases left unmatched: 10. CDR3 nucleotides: TGTGCCAGCAGTTCGCCACGGACAGGGGGGCATACTGAAGCTTTCTTT. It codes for CASSSPRTGGHTEAFF.

CDR3: CASSFTSGREETQYF. CDR3 bases: TGTGCCAGCAGCTTCACTAGCGGGAGGGAAGAGACCCAGTACTTC. The V and J genes are TRBV11-2 and TRBJ2-5, with 13 positions matching TRBD2. V trimming: 3 bases; J trimming: 3 bases; junction bases outside the gene matches: 1. The germline V gene has CDR1 SGHAT and CDR2 FQNNGV. The CDR3 length is 15 residues.

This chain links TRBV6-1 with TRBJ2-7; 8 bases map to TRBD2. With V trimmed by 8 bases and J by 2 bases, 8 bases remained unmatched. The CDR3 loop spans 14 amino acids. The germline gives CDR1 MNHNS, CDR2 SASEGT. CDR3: CASVRTSGAYEQYF. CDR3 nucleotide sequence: TGTGCCAGCGTTCGAACTAGCGGTGCCTACGAGCAGTACTTC.

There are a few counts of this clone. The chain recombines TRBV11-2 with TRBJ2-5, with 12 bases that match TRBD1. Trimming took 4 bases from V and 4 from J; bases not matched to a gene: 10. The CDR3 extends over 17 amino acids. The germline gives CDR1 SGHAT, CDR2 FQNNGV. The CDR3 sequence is CASSYSGTGGIGETQYF. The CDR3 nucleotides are TGTGCCAGCAGCTATAGCGGGACAGGGGGCATCGGAGAGACCCAGTACTTC.

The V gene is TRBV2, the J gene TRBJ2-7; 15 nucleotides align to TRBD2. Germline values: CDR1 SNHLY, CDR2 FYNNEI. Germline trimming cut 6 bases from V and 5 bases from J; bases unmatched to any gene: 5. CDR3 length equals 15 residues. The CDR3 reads CASSVGLAGGDEQYF. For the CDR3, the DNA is TGTGCCAGCAGCGTTGGACTAGCGGGGGGGGACGAGCAGTACTTC.

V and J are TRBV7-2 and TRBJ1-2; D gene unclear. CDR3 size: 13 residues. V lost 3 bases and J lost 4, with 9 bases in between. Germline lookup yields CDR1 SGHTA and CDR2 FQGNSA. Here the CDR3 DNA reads TGTGCCAGCAGCTTTAAGGGTGGCTATGGCTACACCTTC. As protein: CASSFKGGYGYTF.

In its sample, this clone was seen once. This CDR3 reads CASSVDGAGGLAVDTQYF. In nucleotides, the CDR3 is TGTGCCAGCAGCGTAGATGGGGCTGGGGGACTAGCGGTTGATACGCAGTATTTT. This chain joins TRBV9 and TRBJ2-3; TRBD2 agrees at 11 bases. With V trimmed by 0 bases and J by 6 bases, 12 bases remained unmatched. Germline loops: CDR1 SGDLS, CDR2 YYNGEE. The CDR3 sequence is 18 residues long.

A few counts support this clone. The CDR3 here is CASSFWPNRWGNTIYF. CDR3 DNA sequence: TGTGCCAGCAGCTTTTGGCCAAATAGATGGGGAAACACCATATATTTT. The rearrangement links TRBV5-6 to TRBJ1-3; no definite D call. The CDR3 has 16 amino acids. Trimming shortened V by 2 bases and J by 4 bases, and 16 bases separated the two germline ends. The germline V gene has CDR1 SGHDT and CDR2 YYEEEE.

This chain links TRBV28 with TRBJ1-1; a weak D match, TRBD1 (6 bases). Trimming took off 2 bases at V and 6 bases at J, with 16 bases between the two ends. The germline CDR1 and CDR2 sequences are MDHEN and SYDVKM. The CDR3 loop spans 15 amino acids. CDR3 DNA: TGTGCCAGCAGTTTAGTGTGGGGGCGAGGCGCTGAAGCTTTCTTT. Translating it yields CASSLVWGRGAEAFF.